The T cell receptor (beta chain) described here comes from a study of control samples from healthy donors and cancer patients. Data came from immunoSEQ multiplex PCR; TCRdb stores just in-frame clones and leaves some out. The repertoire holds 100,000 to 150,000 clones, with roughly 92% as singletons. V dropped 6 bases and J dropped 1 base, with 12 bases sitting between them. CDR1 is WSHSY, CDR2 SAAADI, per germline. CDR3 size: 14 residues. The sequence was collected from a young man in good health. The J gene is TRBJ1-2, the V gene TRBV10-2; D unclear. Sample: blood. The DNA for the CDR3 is TGCGCCAGCAGAGACCAGGATTTTAACTATGGCTACACCTTC. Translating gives CASRDQDFNYGYTF.